This TCR beta chain appears in the sequencing data of a study of blood T cells in healthy people across ages. At the level of the study: Per two T cells, template switching captured roughly one barcoded beta molecule. Study-wide findings and caveats: With age, beta diversity per million T cells declined roughly linearly, significantly by about 37.

V dropped 3 bases and J dropped 0 bases, with 6 bases sitting between them. This CDR3 is built from 13 residues. Germline CDR1 reads LGHNA; CDR2 reads YSLEER. A second 7 to 11 cycle PCR used barcoded and J-beta primers. TCRdb recomputed calls from the 5' RACE reads with MiXCR, one row per CDR3 protein. The data contain over 450,000 distinct CDR3 sequences, around 24% of them singletons. Every donor provided around 9.3 milliliters of peripheral blood. There are a few counts of this clonotype. Its antigen remains unknown. The same sample was also studied in work on T cells of mothers and their children. From that study: Relative to unrelated pairs, biologically related mother-child dyads exhibited marginally greater, non-significant overlap.

The sequencing sample was made of blood. This receptor was taken from a boy younger than 18 in good health. The V call is TRBV4-3, the J call TRBJ2-7; D unresolved. In nucleotides, the CDR3 is TGCGCCAGCAGCCAGCCAGGCTCCTACGAGCAGTACTTC. It is translated as CASSQPGSYEQYF.